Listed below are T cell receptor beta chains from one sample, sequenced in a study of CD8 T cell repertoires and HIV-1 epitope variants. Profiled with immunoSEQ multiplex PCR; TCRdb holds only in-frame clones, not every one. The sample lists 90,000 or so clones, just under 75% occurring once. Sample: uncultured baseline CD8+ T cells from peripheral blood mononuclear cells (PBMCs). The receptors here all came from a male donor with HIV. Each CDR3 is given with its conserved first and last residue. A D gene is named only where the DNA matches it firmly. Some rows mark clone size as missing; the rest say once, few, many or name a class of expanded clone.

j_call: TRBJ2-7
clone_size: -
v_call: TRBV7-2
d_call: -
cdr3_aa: CASSLQSYEQYF

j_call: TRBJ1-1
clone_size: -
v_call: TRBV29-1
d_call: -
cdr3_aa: CSGGPGNTEAFF

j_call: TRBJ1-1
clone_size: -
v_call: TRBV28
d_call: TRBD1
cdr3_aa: CASSRTGEVNTEAFF

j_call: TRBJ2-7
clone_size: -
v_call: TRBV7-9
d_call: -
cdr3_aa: CASSPPSSYEQYF

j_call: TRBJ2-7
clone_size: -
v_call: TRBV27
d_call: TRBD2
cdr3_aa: CASSLSTAGGPGEQYF

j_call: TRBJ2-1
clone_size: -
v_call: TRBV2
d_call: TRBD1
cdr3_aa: CASSGTGGNEQFF

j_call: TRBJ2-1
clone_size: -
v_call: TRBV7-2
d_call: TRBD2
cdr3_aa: CASSLERELDEQFF

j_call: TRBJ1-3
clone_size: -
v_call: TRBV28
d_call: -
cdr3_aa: CASSLGIGGSGNTIYF

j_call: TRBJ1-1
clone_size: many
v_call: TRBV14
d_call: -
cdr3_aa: CASSPVGRLEAFF

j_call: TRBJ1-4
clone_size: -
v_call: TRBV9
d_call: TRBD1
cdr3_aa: CASSFRTGRNEKLFF

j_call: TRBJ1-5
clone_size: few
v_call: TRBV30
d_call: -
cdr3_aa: CAWRGPSNQPQHF

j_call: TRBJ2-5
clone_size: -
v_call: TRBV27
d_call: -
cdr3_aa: CASSLLGSKETQYF

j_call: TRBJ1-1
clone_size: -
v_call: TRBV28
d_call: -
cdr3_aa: CASSLRATEAFF

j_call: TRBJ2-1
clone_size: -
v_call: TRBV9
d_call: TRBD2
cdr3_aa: CASSLRNNSGGAWDNEQFF

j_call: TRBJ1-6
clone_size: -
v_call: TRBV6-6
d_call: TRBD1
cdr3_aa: CASSPPRGQGNSPLHF